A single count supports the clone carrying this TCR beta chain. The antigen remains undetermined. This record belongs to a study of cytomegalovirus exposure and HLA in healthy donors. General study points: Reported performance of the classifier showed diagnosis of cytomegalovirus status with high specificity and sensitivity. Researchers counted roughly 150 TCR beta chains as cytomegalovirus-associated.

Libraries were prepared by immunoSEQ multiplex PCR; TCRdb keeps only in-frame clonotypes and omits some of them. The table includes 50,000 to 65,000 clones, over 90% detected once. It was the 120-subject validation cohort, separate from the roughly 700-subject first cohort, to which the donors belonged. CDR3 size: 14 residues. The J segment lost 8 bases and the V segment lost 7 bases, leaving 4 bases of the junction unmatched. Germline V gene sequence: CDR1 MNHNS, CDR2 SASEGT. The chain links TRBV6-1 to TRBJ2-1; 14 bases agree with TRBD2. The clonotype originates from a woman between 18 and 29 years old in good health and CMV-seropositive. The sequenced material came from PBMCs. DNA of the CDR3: TGTGCCAGCACCGGGGGACTAGCGGGAGATGAGCAGTTCTTC. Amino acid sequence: CASTGGLAGDEQFF.